The 15 T cell receptor beta chains reported below all come from one sample, sequenced in a study of tumor-infiltrating lymphocytes in primary liver carcinoma. Germline DNA was extracted too, while blood RNA derived from unsorted whole blood. Production of TCR beta cDNA used around 0.45 ug total RNA together with a constant-region primer. Three nested multiplex PCR rounds, a slightly modified ARM-PCR method, built the TCR beta libraries. Amplification in the first two PCR rounds was performed using TRBV1-TRBV30 forward primers and a C-beta reverse primer for approximately 10 cycles each. One entry per CDR3 protein, called by TCRdb with MiXCR from the multiplex PCR reads. This sample has 180,000 or so distinct CDR3 sequences, with 50% to 75% found just once. Sequenced material: peripheral blood. The receptor source for this set is a man aged 35 to 55 with primary liver carcinoma and hepatitis B virus infection.

This clonotype was detected only a few times. CDR3 in amino acids: CASKRELQTYNEQFF. DNA of the CDR3: TGTGCCTCGAAGCGGGAATTACAGACCTACAATGAGCAGTTCTTC. The rearrangement joins TRBV5-6 to TRBJ2-1, with TRBD2 matching 7 bases. The V gene end was trimmed by 10 bases and the J gene end by 2 bases; junction bases not matched to a gene: 12. CDR1 is SGHDT and CDR2 is YYEEEE in the germline V gene. The CDR3 extends over 15 amino acids.

V is TRBV11-2 and J is TRBJ1-1; D gene unclear. This CDR3 is 12 amino acids long. The germline gives CDR1 SGHAT, CDR2 FQNNGV. Trimming pared 5 bases from V and 12 bases from J, leaving 16 bases between. The CDR3 region has the DNA TGTGCCAGCAGCATTGACAAGATCACATCTTTCTTT. It codes for CASSIDKITSFF.

This clonotype was observed a few times. The chain employs TRBV29-1 and TRBJ2-7; 8 nucleotides match TRBD1. CDR1 and CDR2 from the germline V gene are SQVTM and ANQGSEA. The length of the CDR3 is 15 residues. Losses at the gene ends were 1 base for V and 5 bases for J; bases not matched to a gene: 10. CDR3 sequence reads: CSVEAEGTGHNEQYF. The CDR3 DNA is TGCAGCGTTGAAGCGGAGGGGACAGGACACAACGAGCAGTACTTC.

Notes on this clonotype: A junction end diverges from the germline sequence, so it may reflect a read error. The chain employs TRBV6-2 or TRBV6-3 and TRBJ2-1; 10 bases fit TRBD2. The CDR3 is 15 residues long. Germline V gives CDR1 MNHEY, CDR2 SVGEGT. The CDR3 spells CASSLSGRSYNEQLF. In DNA form, the CDR3 reads TGTGCCAGCAGCCTTAGCGGGAGGTCCTACAATGAGCAGCTCTTC.

Remarks on this clonotype: One end of the junction does not line up with germline, which may come from a read error. The chain couples TRBV11-2 to TRBJ2-1; 10 bases agree with TRBD1. The CDR3 is 16 residues long. From germline, CDR1 is SGHAT and CDR2 FQNNGV. CDR3 sequence reads: CTSSPSTGGFYNEHFF. The CDR3 DNA is TGTACCAGCAGCCCCTCGACAGGGGGCTTTTACAATGAGCATTTCTTC.

As for this clonotype: Likely a read error: the CDR3 ends without its conserved phenylalanine or tryptophan. The gene calls are TRBV4-1 and TRBJ2-7; D call uncertain. CDR3 length: 13 amino acids. Trimming cost V 1 base and J 5 bases, with 9 bases left between them. Germline-derived CDR1 and CDR2 are MGHRA and YSYEKL. In DNA form, the CDR3 reads TGCGCCAGCAGCCAAGTAAGAGGCCACGAGCAGTACTTG. Residues: CASSQVRGHEQYL.

In this sample, this clonotype turned up once. One end of the junction is discordant with germline, which a read error may explain. The J gene is TRBJ2-1, the V gene TRBV11-2, with 8 bases fitting TRBD1. Germline values: CDR1 SGHAT, CDR2 FQNNGV. The CDR3 has 16 amino acids. CDR3 in DNA: TGTTCCAGCAGCGAAACCCGAGACAGGGGCCCCGGTGAGCAGTTCTTC. This encodes CSSSETRDRGPGEQFF.

The CDR3 is CASSQDPGQGIGQFF. CDR3 sequence (DNA): TGTGCCAGCAGCCAAGACCCGGGACAGGGTATTGGGCAGTTCTTC. This chain joins TRBV14 and TRBJ2-1; 9 nucleotides line up with TRBD1. V lost 0 bases and J lost 12; bases outside the gene matches: 9. The germline V gene has CDR1 SGHDN and CDR2 FVKESK. This CDR3 comprises 15 residues.

This clonotype was picked up a small number of times. The chain uses TRBV12-3 or TRBV12-4 and TRBJ2-5; 7 nucleotides align to TRBD1. The CDR3 sequence is 14 residues long. J was trimmed by 2 bases and V by 6 bases; bases with no gene match: 6. Written as DNA, the CDR3 is TGTGCCAGCAGCGTAGGACAGGAACAAGAGACCCAGTACTTC. This gives the protein CASSVGQEQETQYF.

To note about this clonotype: Since the CDR3 does not end with the conserved phenylalanine or tryptophan, this likely comes from a read error. It is unclear where the CDR3 begins or ends on the DNA, so no DNA is shown, and the CDR3 is as TCRdb lists it. The chain is built from TRBV11-2 and TRBJ2-1; TRBD1, the table's D call, lacks a check against the DNA. The germline CDR1 and CDR2 sequences are SGHAT and FQNNGV. The CDR3 length is 13 residues, termini included. CDR3: CASSRTAYNEQLL.

The chain uses TRBV10-3 and TRBJ1-3; D call uncertain. The CDR3 covers 18 residues. Trimming shortened V by 2 bases and J by 0 bases, and 17 bases separated the two germline ends. Germline V gene lookup returns CDR1 ENHRY and CDR2 SYGVKD. Here the CDR3 reads CAISEPKSQLRSGNTIYF. The CDR3 region has the DNA TGTGCCATCAGTGAGCCGAAGTCTCAGCTACGCTCTGGAAACACCATATATTTT.

As for this clonotype: Without the conserved terminal phenylalanine or tryptophan, this CDR3 likely stems from a read error. The limits of the CDR3 on the DNA are not certain, so only TCRdb's listed CDR3 is given. V is TRBV11-2 and J is TRBJ2-7. The CDR3 contains 14 residues when both ends are counted. Germline loops: CDR1 SGHAT, CDR2 FQNNGV. The CDR3 spells CASSLTYGAYEQYC.

The V gene is TRBV6-1, the J gene TRBJ2-7, with 8 bases identical to TRBD1. Looked up from germline, CDR1 is MNHNS and CDR2 is SASEGT. The length of the CDR3 is 14 residues. The CDR3 loop reads CVISDGQGIYEQYF. The CDR3 DNA reads TGTGTCATCAGTGACGGACAGGGAATCTACGAGCAGTACTTC.

The chain uses TRBV7-9 and TRBJ2-1, with D hard to call. Trimming shortened V by 0 bases and J by 6 bases, and 9 bases separated the two germline ends. Germline CDR1 and CDR2: SEHNR and FQNEAQ (reference sequence). The CDR3 is 14 amino acids. CDR3 loop: CASSLAPAFNEQFF. In DNA form, the CDR3 reads TGTGCCAGCAGCTTAGCGCCGGCATTCAATGAGCAGTTCTTC.

In regard to this clonotype: Its ends do not fully match the called genes, so a read error is possible. The chain is built from TRBV5-1 and TRBJ2-6; maybe TRBD1 (5 bases). Per the germline V gene, CDR1 is SGHRS and CDR2 is YFSETQ. The CDR3 length is 13 residues. The DNA of the CDR3 is TGCGCCAGTAGCTTGGGCCAGGGCAACGTCCTGACTTTC. Amino acid sequence: CASSLGQGNVLTF.